This is a list of T cell receptor beta chains from one sample in a study of T cell changes during pregnancy in multiple sclerosis. TCRdb keeps only in-frame clones here, not all; method: immunoSEQ multiplex PCR. The table lists 60,000 to 65,000 clones, just under 95% of them singletons. Sequencing was performed on peripheral blood, taken in the second trimester of pregnancy. The receptor set was obtained from a female donor with multiple sclerosis, enrolled in a pregnancy study. Each CDR3 is given with its conserved first and last residue.

j_gene | v_gene | CDR3aa
TRBJ1-1 | TRBV6-5 | CASSWGQAIVTEAFF
TRBJ1-1 | TRBV27 | CASSFRGMNTEAFF
TRBJ1-4 | TRBV18 | CASSLSLRGGNEKLFF
TRBJ1-1 | TRBV5-4 | CASTPIPENTEAFF
TRBJ2-1 | TRBV5-1 | CASSLVVAGGPFGWNEQFF
TRBJ2-7 | TRBV19 | CASSEVQSYEQYF
TRBJ2-1 | TRBV9 | CASSVALVASPVCNEQFF
TRBJ2-1 | TRBV13 | CASTGTARWSEQFF
TRBJ2-1 | TRBV6-1 | CASSVTSGATYNEQFF
TRBJ2-7 | TRBV9 | CASSASGTSDYEQYF
TRBJ1-5 | TRBV28 | CASTLGPGFNQPQHF
TRBJ2-2 | TRBV5-1 | CASSLEGRGRTGELFF
TRBJ1-2 | TRBV5-1 | CASSLDRGYGYTF
TRBJ2-7 | TRBV28 | CASLPGQANYEQYF
TRBJ1-2 | TRBV5-8 | CASNRAVYGYTF
TRBJ1-1 | TRBV28 | CASSLYPGTEAFF
TRBJ2-7 | TRBV6-1 | CASSELTGTYEQYF
TRBJ1-2 | TRBV19 | CASSIEGRRRYGYTF
TRBJ1-4 | TRBV4-1 | CASSQESGFNNEKLFF
TRBJ1-1 | TRBV6-5 | CASSSTGGWNTEAFF
TRBJ2-4 | TRBV11-2 | CASSPGTSKNIQYF
TRBJ1-5 | TRBV19 | CAGGGNQPQHF
TRBJ2-3 | TRBV7-8 | CASSRYTAYTDTQYF
TRBJ2-7 | TRBV7-3 | CASSPGQGLEQYF
TRBJ2-7 | TRBV6-1 | CASRPDERGHYEQYF
TRBJ2-3 | TRBV7-7 | CASSLAGTVGDTQYF
TRBJ2-1 | TRBV2 | CASSEASSYNEQFF
TRBJ2-1 | TRBV11-3 | CASSLGGRTGYYNEQFF
TRBJ2-3 | TRBV7-9 | CASSQSAGPRDTQYF
TRBJ2-5 | TRBV11-3 | CASSLVSGSGSVETQYF
TRBJ2-7 | TRBV7-9 | CASSLGDSFYEQYF
TRBJ2-2 | TRBV7-3 | CASSSRTGGTGELFF
TRBJ1-2 | TRBV6-5 | CASRITRDNYGYTF
TRBJ2-1 | TRBV6-4 | CASSGFGGANNEQFF
TRBJ1-4 | TRBV2 | CASKRRPAGSDEKLFF
TRBJ2-5 | TRBV10-3 | CAISEPGVRGETQYF
TRBJ1-4 | TRBV10-3 | CAISNPQGQIGEKLFF
TRBJ2-1 | TRBV18 | CASSPSGLAGLGEQFF
TRBJ2-7 | TRBV10-3 | CAISENGLVREQYF
TRBJ2-3 | TRBV6-6 | CASTQQGTTDTQYF
TRBJ2-1 | TRBV4-3 | CASSQGSLTEQFF